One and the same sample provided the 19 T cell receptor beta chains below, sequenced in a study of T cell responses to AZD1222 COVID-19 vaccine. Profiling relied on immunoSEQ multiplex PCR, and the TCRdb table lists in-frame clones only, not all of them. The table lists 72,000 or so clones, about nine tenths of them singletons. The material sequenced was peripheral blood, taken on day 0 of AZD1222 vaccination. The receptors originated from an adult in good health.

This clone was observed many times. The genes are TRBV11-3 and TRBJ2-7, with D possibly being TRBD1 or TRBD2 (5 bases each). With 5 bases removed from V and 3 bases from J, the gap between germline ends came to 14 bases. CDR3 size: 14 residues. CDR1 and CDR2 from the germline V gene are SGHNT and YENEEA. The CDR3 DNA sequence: TGTGCCAGCAGCGGGACGGACGGCGACTACGAGCAGTACTTC. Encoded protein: CASSGTDGDYEQYF.

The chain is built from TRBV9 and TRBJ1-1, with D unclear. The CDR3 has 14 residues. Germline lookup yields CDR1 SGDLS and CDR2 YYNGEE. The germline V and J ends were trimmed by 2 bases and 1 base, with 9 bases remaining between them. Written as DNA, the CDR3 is TGTGCCAGCAGCGTCGGATTCGCGAACACTGAAGCTTTCTTT. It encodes CASSVGFANTEAFF. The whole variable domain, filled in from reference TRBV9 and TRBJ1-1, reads DSGVTQTPKHLITATGQRVTLRCSPRSGDLSVYWYQQSLDQGLQFLIQYYNGEERAKGNILERFSAQQFPDLHSELNLSSLELGDSALYFCASSVGFANTEAFFGQGTRLTVV.

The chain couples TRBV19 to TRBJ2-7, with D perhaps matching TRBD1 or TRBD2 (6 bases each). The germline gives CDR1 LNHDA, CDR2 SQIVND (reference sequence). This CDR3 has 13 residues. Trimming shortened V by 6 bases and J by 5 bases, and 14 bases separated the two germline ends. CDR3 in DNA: TGTGCCAGTAGGGGGGCGGGACGGAACGAGCAGTACTTC. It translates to CASRGAGRNEQYF. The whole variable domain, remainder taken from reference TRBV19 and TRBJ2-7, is DGGITQSPKYLFRKEGQNVTLSCEQNLNHDAMYWYRQDPGQGLRLIYYSQIVNDFQKGDIAEGYSVSREKKESFPLTVTSAQKNPTAFYLCASRGAGRNEQYFGPGTRLTVT.

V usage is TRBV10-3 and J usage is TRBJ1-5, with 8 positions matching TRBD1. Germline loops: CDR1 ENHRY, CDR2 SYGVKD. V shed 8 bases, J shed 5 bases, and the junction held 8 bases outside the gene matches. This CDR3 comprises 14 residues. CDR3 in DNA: TGTGCCATCGCAGGACAGGGCGGAGATCAGCCCCAGCATTTT. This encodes CAIAGQGGDQPQHF.

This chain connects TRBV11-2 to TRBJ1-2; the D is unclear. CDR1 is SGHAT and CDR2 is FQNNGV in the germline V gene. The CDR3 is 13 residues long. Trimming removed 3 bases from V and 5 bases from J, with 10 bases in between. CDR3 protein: CASSFEGHYGYTF. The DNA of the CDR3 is TGTGCCAGCAGCTTCGAAGGGCATTATGGCTACACCTTC.

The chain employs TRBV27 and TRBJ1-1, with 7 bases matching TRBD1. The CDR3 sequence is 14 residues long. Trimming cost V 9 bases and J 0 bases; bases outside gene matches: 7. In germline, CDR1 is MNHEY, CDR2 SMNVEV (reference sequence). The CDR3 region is CASQGGRMNTEAFF. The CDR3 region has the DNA TGTGCCAGTCAGGGGGGGCGTATGAACACTGAAGCTTTCTTT.

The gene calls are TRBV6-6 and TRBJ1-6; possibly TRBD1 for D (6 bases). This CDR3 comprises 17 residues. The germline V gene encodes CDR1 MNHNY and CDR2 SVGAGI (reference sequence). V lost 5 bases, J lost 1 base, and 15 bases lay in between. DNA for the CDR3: TGTGCCAGCAGTCAGGGGAACAGGGAATCCTATAATTCACCCCTCCACTTT. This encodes CASSQGNRESYNSPLHF.

This CDR3 is CASSRSGGGETQYF. Here the CDR3 DNA reads TGCGCCAGCAGCAGGTCGGGTGGCGGAGAGACCCAGTACTTC. The chain joins TRBV5-1 to TRBJ2-5; D unclear. The CDR3 has 14 residues. V lost 4 bases to trimming and J lost 4 bases, with 14 bases between them. Germline V gene sequence: CDR1 SGHRS, CDR2 YFSETQ.

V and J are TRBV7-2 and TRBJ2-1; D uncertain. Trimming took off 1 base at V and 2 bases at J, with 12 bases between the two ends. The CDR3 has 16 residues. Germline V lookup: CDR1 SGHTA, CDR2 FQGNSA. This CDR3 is CASSLEARTPYNEQFF. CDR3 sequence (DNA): TGTGCCAGCAGCTTAGAGGCCCGAACCCCCTACAATGAGCAGTTCTTC.

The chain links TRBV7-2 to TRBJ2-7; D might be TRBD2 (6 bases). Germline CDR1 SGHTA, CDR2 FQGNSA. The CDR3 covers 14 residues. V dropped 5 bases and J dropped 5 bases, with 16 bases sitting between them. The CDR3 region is CASSLRWGVNEQYF. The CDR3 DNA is TGTGCCAGCAGCCTCCGGTGGGGGGTCAACGAGCAGTACTTC. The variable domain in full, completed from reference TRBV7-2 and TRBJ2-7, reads GAGVSQSPSNKVTEKGKDVELRCDPISGHTALYWYRQSLGQGLEFLIYFQGNSAPDKSGLPSDRFSAERTGGSVSTLTIQRTQQEDSAVYLCASSLRWGVNEQYFGPGTRLTVT.

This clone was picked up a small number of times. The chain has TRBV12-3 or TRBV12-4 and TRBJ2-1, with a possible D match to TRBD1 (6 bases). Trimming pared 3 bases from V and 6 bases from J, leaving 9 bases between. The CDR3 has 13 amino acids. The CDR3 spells CASSFFRGNEQFF. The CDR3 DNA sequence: TGTGCCAGCAGTTTCTTCAGGGGCAATGAGCAGTTCTTC.

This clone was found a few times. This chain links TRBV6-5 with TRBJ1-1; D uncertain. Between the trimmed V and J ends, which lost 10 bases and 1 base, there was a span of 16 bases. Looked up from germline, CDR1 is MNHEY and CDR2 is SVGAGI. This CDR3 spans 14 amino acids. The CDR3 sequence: CATERIRTNTEAFF. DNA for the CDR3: TGTGCCACCGAAAGGATACGGACGAACACTGAAGCTTTCTTT.

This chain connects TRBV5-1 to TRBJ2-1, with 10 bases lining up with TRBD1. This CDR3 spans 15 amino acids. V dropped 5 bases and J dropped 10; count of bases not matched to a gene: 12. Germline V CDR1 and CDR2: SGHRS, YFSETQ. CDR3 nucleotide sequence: TGCGCCAGCAGTCTGGAGGGGACAGGGGTTTGGGAGCAGTTCTTC. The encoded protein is CASSLEGTGVWEQFF. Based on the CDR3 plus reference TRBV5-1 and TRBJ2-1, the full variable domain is KAGVTQTPRYLIKTRGQQVTLSCSPISGHRSVSWYQQTPGQGLQFLFEYFSETQRNKGNFPGRFSGRQFSNSRSEMNVSTLELGDSALYLCASSLEGTGVWEQFFGPGTRLTVL.

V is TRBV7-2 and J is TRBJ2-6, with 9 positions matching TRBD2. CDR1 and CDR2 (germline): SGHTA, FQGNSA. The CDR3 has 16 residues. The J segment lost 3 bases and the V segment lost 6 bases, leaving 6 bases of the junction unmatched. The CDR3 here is CASRPGLAGGANVLTF. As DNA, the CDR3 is TGTGCCAGCAGGCCGGGACTAGCTGGTGGGGCCAACGTCCTGACTTTC.

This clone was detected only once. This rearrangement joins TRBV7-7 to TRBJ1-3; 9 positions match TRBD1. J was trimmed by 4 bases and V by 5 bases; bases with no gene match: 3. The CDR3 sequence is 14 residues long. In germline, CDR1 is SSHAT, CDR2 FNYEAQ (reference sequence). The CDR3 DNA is TGTGCCAGCAGCCCCGGACAGGGGGGAAACACCATATATTTT. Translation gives CASSPGQGGNTIYF.

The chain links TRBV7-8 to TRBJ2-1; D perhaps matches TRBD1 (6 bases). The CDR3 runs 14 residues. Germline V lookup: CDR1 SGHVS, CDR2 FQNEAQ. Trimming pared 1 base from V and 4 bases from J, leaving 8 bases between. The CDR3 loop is CASSLGTAYNEQFF. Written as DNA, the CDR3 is TGTGCCAGCAGCTTAGGGACAGCATACAATGAGCAGTTCTTC.

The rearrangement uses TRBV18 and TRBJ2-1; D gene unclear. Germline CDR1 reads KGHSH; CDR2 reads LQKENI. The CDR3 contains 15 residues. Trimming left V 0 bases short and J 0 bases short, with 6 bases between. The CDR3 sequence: CASSPPVGSYNEQFF. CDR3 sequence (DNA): TGTGCCAGCTCACCACCGGTCGGCTCCTACAATGAGCAGTTCTTC.

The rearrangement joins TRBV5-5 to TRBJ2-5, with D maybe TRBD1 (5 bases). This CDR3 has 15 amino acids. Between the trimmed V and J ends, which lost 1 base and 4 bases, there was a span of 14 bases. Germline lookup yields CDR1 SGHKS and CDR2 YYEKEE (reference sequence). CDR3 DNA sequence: TGTGCCAGCAGCTTGTCCTCAGGGTGGGTAGAGACCCAGTACTTC. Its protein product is CASSLSSGWVETQYF.

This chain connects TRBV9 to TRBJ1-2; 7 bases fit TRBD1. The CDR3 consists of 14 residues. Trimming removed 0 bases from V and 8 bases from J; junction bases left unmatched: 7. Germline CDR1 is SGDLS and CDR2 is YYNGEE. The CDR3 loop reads CASSVGGGAEGYTF. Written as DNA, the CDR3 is TGTGCCAGCAGCGTAGGAGGGGGCGCGGAAGGCTACACCTTC.